This T cell receptor (beta chain) stems from a study of shared clonotypes between healthy human individuals. Only in-frame clones appear in the TCRdb table, and some are missing; sequencing was by immunoSEQ multiplex PCR. Here the sample spans about 95,000 clones, 67% being singletons. The CDR3 is 17 residues long. Trimming removed 0 bases from V and 6 bases from J, with 20 bases in between. The receptor was isolated from a young man in good health. Sequencing was done on a sample of memory CD8+ T cells sorted from blood. Subset denoted: CD45RO+ cells pooled with CCR7-negative TemRA cells. This sequence joins TRBV23-1 and TRBJ1-2; TRBD1 might be the D (5 bases). TRBV23-1 is annotated as an ORF whose role is uncertain. CDR3 bases: TGCGCCAGCAGTCAATCGATAATGTCGGGCAGGGTCCATGGCTACACCTTC. Its translation: CASSQSIMSGRVHGYTF.